This T cell receptor beta chain was identified during a study of molecular identifiers for immune sequencing clone quantification. The sample holds a few counts of this clonotype. In preparing bulk TCR libraries, previously described methods and listed TCR primers were used. From the PCR reads, TCRdb called clonotypes with MiXCR, one entry per CDR3 protein. The table lists some 88,000 distinct CDR3 sequences, approximately 22% of them singletons, with 1.1% in the top ten. CDR3 length: 13 residues. Germline V gene data show CDR1 as MNHEY and CDR2 as SMNVEV (reference sequence). Trimming took 4 bases from V and 3 from J; bases not matched to a gene: 2.

J is TRBJ2-5 and V is TRBV27, with 7 bases fitting TRBD1. The TCR comes from a human donor in good health. Some libraries in this study had Jurkat cell RNA spiked in. The sequenced sample was naive CD8+ T cells from blood, with Jurkat cell RNA spiked in. Subset specified: FACS-sorted CD8+CD4-CCR7+CD45RA+ naive T cells. In nucleotides, the CDR3 is TGTGCCAGCAGTTGGGACAGTAAAGAGACCCAGTACTTC. Amino acids: CASSWDSKETQYF.